These T cell receptor beta chains were read from a single sample in a study of blood T cell repertoires in COVID-19. Only in-frame clones appear in the TCRdb table, and some are missing; sequencing was by immunoSEQ multiplex PCR. The repertoire consists of about 180,000 clones, with approximately 87% occurring once and the leading ten covering less than 25%. The specimen sequenced was peripheral blood. The receptors here all came from a man in his 70s with active or convalescent COVID-19. Each CDR3 is given with its conserved first and last residue. Fields, in order: V gene, D gene, J gene, clone size, CDR3 DNA, CDR3 protein. The D gene is left open where the match is weak. Size is omitted from some rows. Given values are once, few, many or a class for expanded clones.

TRBV19	TRBD1	TRBJ1-2	NA	TGTGCCAGTAGCAGACAGGGGCTTAACTATGGCTACACCTTC	CASSRQGLNYGYTF
TRBV28	TRBD1	TRBJ1-5	NA	TGTGCCAGCACTACCCCGACAGGGCGGAATCAGCCCCAGCATTTT	CASTTPTGRNQPQHF
TRBV28	NA	TRBJ1-5	NA	TGTGCCAGCAGCCCCCCAGGGGATAGCAATCAGCCCCAGCATTTT	CASSPPGDSNQPQHF
TRBV5-1	TRBD1	TRBJ1-2	NA	TGCGCCAGCAGCAGGGAACAGGGGGCAGATGACTATGGCTACACCTTC	CASSREQGADDYGYTF
TRBV5-1	NA	TRBJ1-1	NA	TGCGCCAGCAGCTTGGCCCCTACTTACACTGAAGCTTTCTTT	CASSLAPTYTEAFF
TRBV5-1	TRBD1	TRBJ1-2	NA	TGCGCCAGCAGCCCTACTACAGGGGAGTATGGCTACACCTTC	CASSPTTGEYGYTF
TRBV7-2	TRBD1	TRBJ2-7	NA	TGTGCCAGCAGCCTCAGGACAGGTTACGAGCAGTACTTC	CASSLRTGYEQYF
TRBV19	TRBD1	TRBJ1-1	NA	TGTGCCAGTACCCCCATCGGGACAGGGGGGACTGAAGCTTTCTTT	CASTPIGTGGTEAFF
TRBV27	NA	TRBJ1-2	NA	TGTGCCAGCAGTTTCGGGGGGGGATACTCCAAGGATGGCTACACCTTC	CASSFGGGYSKDGYTF
TRBV2	NA	TRBJ1-1	NA	TGTGCCAGCAGCCTCGGGGTAGGCGGCACTGAAGCTTTCTTT	CASSLGVGGTEAFF
TRBV7-9	TRBD1	TRBJ2-5	NA	TGTGCCAGCAGCTTGGGAAAGGGGGCATGGGGAGAGACCCAGTACTTC	CASSLGKGAWGETQYF
TRBV3-1/TRBV3-2	TRBD1	TRBJ2-5	NA	TGTGCCAGCAGCCCTCGGACAGGGGAAGAGACCCAGTACTTC	CASSPRTGEETQYF
TRBV4-3	TRBD1	TRBJ2-7	NA	TGCGCCAGCAGCCAAGATCAGGGGGTAGCTTGGCCTAGCGAGCAGTACTTC	CASSQDQGVAWPSEQYF
TRBV27	NA	TRBJ2-1	NA	TGTGCCAGCAGACGGACTTCCCACAATGAGCAGTTCTTC	CASRRTSHNEQFF
TRBV7-8	NA	TRBJ2-7	once	TGTGCCAGCAGCTGGGGGGAACTGTTAACCTACGAGCAGTACTTC	CASSWGELLTYEQYF
TRBV11-2	NA	TRBJ1-2	NA	TGTGCCAGCAGCCCAAACTGGGCAGTTTCTGGCTACACCTTC	CASSPNWAVSGYTF
TRBV29-1	TRBD2	TRBJ2-3	NA	TGCAGCGTTGAAGCGGGGGGGCGGACAGATACGCAGTATTTT	CSVEAGGRTDTQYF
TRBV7-3	NA	TRBJ1-1	NA	TGTGCCAGCAGCTTAGCAGGGGCGAACACTGAAGCTTTCTTT	CASSLAGANTEAFF
TRBV27	TRBD2	TRBJ2-3	NA	TGTGCCAGCAGTCCTCTCTTAGCGGGGGGAAGTTCAGATACGCAGTATTTT	CASSPLLAGGSSDTQYF
TRBV19	NA	TRBJ1-5	NA	TGTGCCAGTAGTGTCCAGGGTGGCCGCAATCAGCCCCAGCATTTT	CASSVQGGRNQPQHF
TRBV19	NA	TRBJ2-2	few	TGTGCCAGTAGACCCGAGACAAAGAACACCGGGGAGCTGTTTTTT	CASRPETKNTGELFF
TRBV7-3	NA	TRBJ2-2	NA	TGTGCCAGCAGCTTATTAGGGACAACGAACACCGGGGAGCTGTTTTTT	CASSLLGTTNTGELFF
TRBV5-4	NA	TRBJ1-1	few	TGTGCCAGCAGCTGGGGAGGGGCAGGGGATGCTTTCTTT	CASSWGGAGDAFF
TRBV16	TRBD1	TRBJ1-1	NA	TGTGCCAGCAGCCATCAGACAGGGGAAGCTTTCTTT	CASSHQTGEAFF
TRBV2	TRBD1	TRBJ1-5	NA	TGTGCCAGCGATAGACAGGGCTTGCATCAGCCCCAGCATTTT	CASDRQGLHQPQHF
TRBV7-2	TRBD1	TRBJ1-1	NA	TGTGCCAGCAGCCCCACAGGACAGGGGATCACTGAAGCTTTCTTT	CASSPTGQGITEAFF
TRBV4-3	NA	TRBJ1-4	NA	TGCGCCAGCAGCCAAGATCCTGGGGCTGAAAAACTGTTTTTT	CASSQDPGAEKLFF
TRBV11-2	TRBD1	TRBJ2-1	NA	TGTGCCAGCAGCATCCATCCGGGACAGGGAGACAATGAGCAGTTCTTC	CASSIHPGQGDNEQFF
TRBV11-1	NA	TRBJ2-3	NA	TGTGCCAGCAGCTTAGCCCCAGGACTACAGACAGATACGCAGTATTTT	CASSLAPGLQTDTQYF
TRBV10-3	NA	TRBJ1-2	NA	TGTGCCATCAGTGAACTAACGAGCGACCAGGGGCCCTACACCTTC	CAISELTSDQGPYTF
TRBV9	NA	TRBJ2-1	NA	TGTGCCAGCAGCGTTACAGGTCACCAAGTCTACAATGAGCAGTTCTTC	CASSVTGHQVYNEQFF
TRBV29-1	NA	TRBJ1-6	NA	TGCAGCGTTGGGCAGGGTAATTCACCCCTCCACTTT	CSVGQGNSPLHF
TRBV19	TRBD2	TRBJ2-1	NA	TGTGCCAGTAGTACCGGGACTAGCGGGGTGAATGAGCAGTTCTTC	CASSTGTSGVNEQFF
TRBV5-4	TRBD2	TRBJ2-7	NA	TGTGCCAGCAGCGCGGGACTAGGTGAATACGAGCAGTACTTC	CASSAGLGEYEQYF
TRBV10-3	TRBD2	TRBJ2-7	NA	TGTGCCATCAGTGCGGCGGGAGGGCCCGGTGGAAGCGAGCAGTACTTC	CAISAAGGPGGSEQYF
TRBV29-1	TRBD2	TRBJ2-5	NA	TGCAGCGTTGAAGTTGGGGGGGGAGAGACCCAGTACTTC	CSVEVGGGETQYF
TRBV6-5	TRBD2	TRBJ2-1	NA	TGTGCCAGCAGCCGCACTAGCGGGGGTAGCAATGAGCAGTTCTTC	CASSRTSGGSNEQFF
TRBV11-1	NA	TRBJ1-2	NA	TGTGCCAGCAGCGAAGGCCCCTCGGCAGGTGGCTACACCTTC	CASSEGPSAGGYTF
TRBV19	TRBD2	TRBJ2-3	NA	TGTGCCAGTACCCCCCCACTAGCGGGAGGCACAGATACGCAGTATTTT	CASTPPLAGGTDTQYF
TRBV15	NA	TRBJ2-7	NA	TGTGCCACCAGCAGTTCTAGCGTGGGATCCCCCTCCTACGAGCAGTACTTC	CATSSSSVGSPSYEQYF
TRBV30	NA	TRBJ2-5	NA	TGTGCCTGGAGTGTACAGGAGACCCAGTACTTC	CAWSVQETQYF